The next 21 T cell receptor beta chains were all read from a single sample in a study of control samples from healthy donors and cancer patients. The repertoire was sequenced with immunoSEQ multiplex PCR; TCRdb's copy has only in-frame clones and lacks some. The sample carries about 250,000 clones, roughly 87% recorded once. Sequencing input: PBMCs. The receptor set was obtained from a woman aged 60-75 years with lung cancer.

The rearrangement links TRBV18 to TRBJ2-1; 15 nucleotides agree with TRBD2. V shed 5 bases and J 8 bases; nucleotides not matched to a gene: 7. Germline-derived CDR1 and CDR2 are KGHSH and LQKENI. The CDR3 spans 16 residues. The CDR3 DNA follows: TGTGCCAGCTCAACGGGACTAGCGGGGGGCAGCGATGAGCAGTTCTTC. Translating gives CASSTGLAGGSDEQFF.

The chain recombines TRBV3-1 (or the pseudogene TRBV3-2) with TRBJ1-5; 7 bases fit TRBD1. The V segment lost 4 bases and the J segment 2 bases; nucleotides outside the gene matches: 2. Germline assignment: CDR1 LGHDT and CDR2 YNNKEL (reference sequence). The CDR3 runs 14 residues. CDR3 protein: CASSLTGGNQPQHF. CDR3 coding DNA: TGTGCCAGCAGCCTAACAGGGGGCAATCAGCCCCAGCATTTT.

The J gene is TRBJ1-3, the V gene TRBV3-1 (or the pseudogene TRBV3-2); D perhaps matches TRBD1 (6 bases). Trimming pared 4 bases from V and 0 bases from J, leaving 16 bases between. The CDR3 covers 17 residues. The germline CDR1 and CDR2 sequences are LGHDT and YNNKEL (reference sequence). CDR3 sequence reads: CASSPQGTYSSGNTIYF. The CDR3 region has the DNA TGTGCCAGCAGCCCTCAGGGGACGTATTCCTCTGGAAACACCATATATTTT.

This sequence joins TRBV3-1 (or the pseudogene TRBV3-2) and TRBJ1-5; TRBD1 aligns across 7 bases. Germline V gene data show CDR1 as LGHDT and CDR2 as YNNKEL (reference sequence). This CDR3 spans 14 amino acids. V lost 3 bases to trimming and J lost 4 bases; unmatched junction nucleotides: 3. CDR3 sequence (DNA): TGTGCCAGCAGCCAGGGACAGCGAAATCAGCCCCAGCATTTT. Translated, it gives CASSQGQRNQPQHF.

The CDR3 sequence is CASSVTGMPGNTIYF. As DNA, the CDR3 is TGTGCCAGCAGCGTAACGGGAATGCCTGGAAACACCATATATTTT. This chain links TRBV9 with TRBJ1-3, with D unresolved. The germline CDR1 and CDR2 sequences are SGDLS and YYNGEE. Trimming pared 1 base from V and 2 bases from J, leaving 10 bases between. CDR3 length: 15 residues.

J is TRBJ1-2 and V is TRBV28, with a possible D match to TRBD1 (5 bases). The V and J ends lost 7 bases and 2 bases respectively, with 20 bases between them. The CDR3 extends over 16 amino acids. The germline V gene encodes CDR1 MDHEN and CDR2 SYDVKM. CDR3 sequence (DNA): TGTGCCAGCACCCTACCTCCGGGTCGGGGGAACTATGGCTACACCTTC. This encodes CASTLPPGRGNYGYTF.

The chain employs TRBV6-2 or TRBV6-3 and TRBJ2-1; possibly TRBD2 for D (5 bases). The V end was cut by 2 bases, the J end by 4 bases, with 9 bases between. Germline V gives CDR1 MNHEY, CDR2 SVGEGT. The CDR3 runs 14 residues. The CDR3 here is CASSYPTRYNEQFF. The CDR3 DNA follows: TGTGCCAGCAGTTACCCCACTAGATACAATGAGCAGTTCTTC.

The V gene is TRBV3-1 (or the pseudogene TRBV3-2), the J gene TRBJ2-1; 10 positions agree with TRBD2. The CDR3 length is 17 residues. Per the germline V gene, CDR1 is LGHDT and CDR2 is YNNKEL (reference sequence). V trimming: 0 bases; J trimming: 3 bases; junction bases outside the gene matches: 5. CDR3 in DNA: TGTGCCAGCAGCCAAGAAGCGGGAGGGGGCTACTACAATGAGCAGTTCTTC. Translated: CASSQEAGGGYYNEQFF.

This chain joins TRBV11-3 and TRBJ2-1; D gene ambiguous. The germline V gene encodes CDR1 SGHNT and CDR2 YENEEA. This CDR3 region has 12 residues. The V end was cut by 5 bases, the J end by 6 bases, with 8 bases between. The CDR3 here is CASSGESNEQFF. CDR3 in DNA: TGTGCCAGCAGCGGTGAGTCCAATGAGCAGTTCTTC.

The chain carries TRBV19 and TRBJ2-3; D gene ambiguous. Germline CDR1 and CDR2: LNHDA and SQIVND (reference sequence). This CDR3 has 15 residues. V was pared by 5 bases and J by 0 bases, with 12 bases between. The CDR3: CASSVTVSSTDTQYF. DNA of the CDR3: TGTGCCAGTAGTGTGACGGTATCCAGCACAGATACGCAGTATTTT.

The chain couples TRBV5-4 to TRBJ2-2, with D maybe TRBD2 (6 bases). Germline values: CDR1 SGHNT, CDR2 YYREEE (reference sequence). CDR3 length: 14 amino acids. V was cut by 4 bases and J by 5 bases, with 12 bases left in between. CDR3 sequence: CASSAQLATGELFF. CDR3 DNA sequence: TGTGCCAGCAGCGCCCAGCTAGCGACCGGGGAGCTGTTTTTT. The full variable domain, completed using reference TRBV5-4 and TRBJ2-2, is ETGVTQSPTHLIKTRGQQVTLRCSSQSGHNTVSWYQQALGQGPQFIFQYYREEENGRGNFPPRFSGLQFPNYSSELNVNALELDDSALYLCASSAQLATGELFFGEGSRLTVL.

The V call is TRBV18, the J call TRBJ2-4, with D perhaps matching TRBD1 (5 bases). The CDR3 is 17 residues long. From germline, CDR1 is KGHSH and CDR2 LQKENI. Deletions cut 0 bases from V and 0 bases from J, with 12 bases between. Here the CDR3 reads CASSPPLPGLAKNIQYF. In DNA, the CDR3 is TGTGCCAGCTCACCACCGCTTCCAGGGCTAGCCAAAAACATTCAGTACTTC.

This clone was seen a single time. This chain uses TRBV14 with TRBJ2-1; 10 nucleotides agree with TRBD2. J gave up 2 bases and V 5 bases, and 3 bases lay outside the gene matches. CDR1 and CDR2 (germline): SGHDN, FVKESK. This CDR3 spans 15 amino acids. In DNA form, the CDR3 reads TGTGCCAGCAGCGAAGCGGGGGGGACCTACAATGAGCAGTTCTTC. Translation: CASSEAGGTYNEQFF.

The chain combines TRBV15 with TRBJ1-6; D perhaps matches TRBD1 (6 bases). Germline V gene data show CDR1 as LNHNV and CDR2 as YYDKDF (reference sequence). This CDR3 is built from 15 residues. V lost 6 bases and J 9 bases, leaving 18 bases between the germline ends. The CDR3 loop reads CATSKGQSVGSPLHF. Written as DNA, the CDR3 is TGTGCCACCAGTAAAGGACAGTCGGTGGGTTCACCCCTCCACTTT.

The rearrangement joins TRBV5-4 to TRBJ2-7, with 9 bases matching TRBD1. The CDR3 extends over 14 amino acids. J lost 9 bases, V lost 4 bases, and 11 bases had no gene match. Looked up from germline, CDR1 is SGHNT and CDR2 is YYREEE (reference sequence). The CDR3 reads CASSAGTGSARQYF. The CDR3 region has the DNA TGTGCCAGCAGCGCCGGGACAGGGTCCGCTCGGCAGTACTTC. The whole variable domain, filled in from reference TRBV5-4 and TRBJ2-7, reads ETGVTQSPTHLIKTRGQQVTLRCSSQSGHNTVSWYQQALGQGPQFIFQYYREEENGRGNFPPRFSGLQFPNYSSELNVNALELDDSALYLCASSAGTGSARQYFGPGTRLTVT.

The chain combines TRBV28 with TRBJ1-1; TRBD1 agrees at 7 bases. CDR1 is MDHEN and CDR2 is SYDVKM in the germline V gene. With 10 bases clipped from V and 1 base from J, the junction kept 6 bases outside the gene matches. The CDR3 has 13 residues. CDR3 amino acids: CAISDRANTEAFF. Written as DNA, the CDR3 is TGTGCCATCTCCGACAGGGCGAACACTGAAGCTTTCTTT.

The V and J genes are TRBV28 and TRBJ1-2; D call uncertain. V shed 8 bases and J shed 2 bases, with 15 bases lying between them. CDR3 length equals 14 residues. CDR1 is MDHEN, CDR2 SYDVKM, per germline. CDR3 sequence: CASHQTAPNYGYTF. The CDR3 DNA is TGTGCCAGCCACCAAACTGCACCCAACTATGGCTACACCTTC.

This clone was detected once. This rearrangement joins TRBV10-3 to TRBJ2-7; TRBD1 might be the D (6 bases). The CDR3 sequence is 16 residues long. Germline lookup yields CDR1 ENHRY and CDR2 SYGVKD. V lost 6 bases and J lost 2, with 20 bases in between. CDR3 amino acids: CAIRMAEGVGTYEQYF. The CDR3 DNA follows: TGTGCCATCAGGATGGCAGAGGGGGTAGGGACCTACGAGCAGTACTTC.

The rearrangement links TRBV28 to TRBJ1-2; 12 bases line up with TRBD1. Germline V gene sequence: CDR1 MDHEN, CDR2 SYDVKM. Losses at the gene ends were 4 bases for V and 0 bases for J; bases not matched to a gene: 15. CDR3 length equals 20 residues. For the CDR3, the DNA is TGTGCCAGCAGTTCGATTCCTAAGGGACAGGGGGCGCGGACTAACTATGGCTACACCTTC. It yields the protein CASSSIPKGQGARTNYGYTF.

This chain joins TRBV24-1 and TRBJ2-5, with 7 bases fitting TRBD2. V lost 0 bases, J lost 1 base, and 4 bases stayed unmatched. This CDR3 comprises 16 residues. Germline CDR1 is KGHDR and CDR2 is SFDVKD. The CDR3 nucleotides read TGTGCCACCAGTGATTTGGCTAGCGGTTTCCAAGAGACCCAGTACTTC. Its protein is CATSDLASGFQETQYF.

The rearrangement uses TRBV7-3 and TRBJ1-2; no clear D. Trimming shortened V by 0 bases and J by 8 bases, and 13 bases separated the two germline ends. Germline V gives CDR1 SGHTA, CDR2 FQGTGA. CDR3 length: 14 amino acids. Written as DNA, the CDR3 is TGTGCCAGCAGCTTAACGCCGTCATCGGGCGGCTACACCTTC. Translating gives CASSLTPSSGGYTF. The complete variable domain, with remaining parts taken from reference TRBV7-3 and TRBJ1-2, reads GAGVSQTPSNKVTEKGKYVELRCDPISGHTALYWYRQSLGQGPEFLIYFQGTGAADDSGLPNDRFFAVRPEGSVSTLKIQRTERGDSAVYLCASSLTPSSGGYTFGSGTRLTVV.